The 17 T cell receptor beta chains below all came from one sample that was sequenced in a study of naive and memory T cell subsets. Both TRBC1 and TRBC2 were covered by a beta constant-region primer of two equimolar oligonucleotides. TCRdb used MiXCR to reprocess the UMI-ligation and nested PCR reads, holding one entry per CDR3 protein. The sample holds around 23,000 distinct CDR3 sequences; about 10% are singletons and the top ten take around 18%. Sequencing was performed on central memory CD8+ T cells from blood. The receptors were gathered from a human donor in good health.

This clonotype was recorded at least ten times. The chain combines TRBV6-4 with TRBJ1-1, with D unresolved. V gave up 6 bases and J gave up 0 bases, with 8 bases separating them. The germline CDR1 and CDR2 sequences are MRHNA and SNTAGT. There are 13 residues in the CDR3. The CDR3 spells CASRGSMNTEAFF. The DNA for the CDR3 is TGTGCCAGCAGGGGGTCTATGAACACTGAAGCTTTCTTT.

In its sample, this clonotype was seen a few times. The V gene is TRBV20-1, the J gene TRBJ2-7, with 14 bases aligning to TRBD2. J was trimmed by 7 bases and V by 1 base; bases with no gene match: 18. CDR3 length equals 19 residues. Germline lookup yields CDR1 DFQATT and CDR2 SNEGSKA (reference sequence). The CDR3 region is CSARGYRTSGRWDWREQYF. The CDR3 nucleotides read TGCAGTGCTAGAGGATACCGGACTAGCGGGAGGTGGGACTGGAGAGAGCAGTACTTC.

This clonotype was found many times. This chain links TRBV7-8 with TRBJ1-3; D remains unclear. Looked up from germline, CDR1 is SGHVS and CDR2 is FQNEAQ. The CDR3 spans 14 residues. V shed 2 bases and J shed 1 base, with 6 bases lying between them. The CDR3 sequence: CASSLRGSGNTIYF. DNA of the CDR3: TGTGCCAGCAGCTTACGGGGTTCTGGAAACACCATATATTTT.

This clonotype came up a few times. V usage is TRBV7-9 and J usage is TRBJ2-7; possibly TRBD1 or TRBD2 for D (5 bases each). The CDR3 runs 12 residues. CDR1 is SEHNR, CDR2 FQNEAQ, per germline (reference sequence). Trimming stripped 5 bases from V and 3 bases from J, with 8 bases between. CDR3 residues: CASSEGSYEQYF. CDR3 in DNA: TGTGCCAGCAGCGAGGGGAGCTACGAGCAGTACTTC.

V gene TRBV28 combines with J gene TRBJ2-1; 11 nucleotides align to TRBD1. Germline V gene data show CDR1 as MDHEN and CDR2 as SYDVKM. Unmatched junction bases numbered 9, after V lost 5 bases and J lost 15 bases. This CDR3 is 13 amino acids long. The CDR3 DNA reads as TGTGCCAGCAGTGGACAGGGGGCCGCCCGACGGTTCTTC. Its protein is CASSGQGAARRFF.

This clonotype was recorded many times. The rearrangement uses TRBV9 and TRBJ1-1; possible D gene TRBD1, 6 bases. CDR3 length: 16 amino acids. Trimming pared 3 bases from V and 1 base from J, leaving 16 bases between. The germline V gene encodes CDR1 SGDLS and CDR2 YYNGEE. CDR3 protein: CASSAGQSRSNTEAFF. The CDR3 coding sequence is TGTGCCAGCAGCGCTGGACAGTCCCGATCGAACACTGAAGCTTTCTTT.

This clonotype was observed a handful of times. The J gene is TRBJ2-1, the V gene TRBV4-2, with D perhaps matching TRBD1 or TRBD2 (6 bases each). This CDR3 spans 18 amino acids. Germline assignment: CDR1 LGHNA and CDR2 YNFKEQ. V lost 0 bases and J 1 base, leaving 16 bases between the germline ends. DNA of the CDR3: TGTGCCAGCAGCCAAGAAGGGGGAATGGGGGGATCCTACAATGAGCAGTTCTTC. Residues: CASSQEGGMGGSYNEQFF.

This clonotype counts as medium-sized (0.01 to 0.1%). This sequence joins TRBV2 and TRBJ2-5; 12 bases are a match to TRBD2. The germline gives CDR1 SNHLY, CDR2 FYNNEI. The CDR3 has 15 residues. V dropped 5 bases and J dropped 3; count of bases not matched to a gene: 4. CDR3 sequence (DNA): TGTGCCAGCAGTCCCGGACTAGCGGGAAAAGAGACCCAGTACTTC. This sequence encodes CASSPGLAGKETQYF.

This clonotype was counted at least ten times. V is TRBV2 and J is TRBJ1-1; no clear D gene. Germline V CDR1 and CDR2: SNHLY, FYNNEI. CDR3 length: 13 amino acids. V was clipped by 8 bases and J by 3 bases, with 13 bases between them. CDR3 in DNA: TGTGCCAGCTTCGGGTCGAGGGACACTGAAGCTTTCTTT. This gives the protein CASFGSRDTEAFF. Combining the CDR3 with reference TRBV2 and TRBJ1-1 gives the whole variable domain EPEVTQTPSHQVTQMGQEVILRCVPISNHLYFYWYRQILGQKVEFLVSFYNNEISEKSEIFDDQFSVERPDGSNFTLKIRSTKLEDSAMYFCASFGSRDTEAFFGQGTRLTVV.

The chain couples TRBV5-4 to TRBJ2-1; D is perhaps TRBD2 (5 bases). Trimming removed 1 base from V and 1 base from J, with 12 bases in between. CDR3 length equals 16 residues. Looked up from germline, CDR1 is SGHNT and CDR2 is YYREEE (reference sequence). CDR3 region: CASSLYPSTSYNEQFF. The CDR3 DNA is TGTGCCAGCAGCTTGTATCCTAGCACTTCCTACAATGAGCAGTTCTTC.

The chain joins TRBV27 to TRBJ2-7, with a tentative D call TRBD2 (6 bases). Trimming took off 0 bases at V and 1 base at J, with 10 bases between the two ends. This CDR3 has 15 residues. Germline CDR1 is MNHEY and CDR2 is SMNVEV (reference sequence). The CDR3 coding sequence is TGTGCCAGCAGTTTATCCGGGGGTGCTTCCTACGAGCAGTACTTC. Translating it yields CASSLSGGASYEQYF.

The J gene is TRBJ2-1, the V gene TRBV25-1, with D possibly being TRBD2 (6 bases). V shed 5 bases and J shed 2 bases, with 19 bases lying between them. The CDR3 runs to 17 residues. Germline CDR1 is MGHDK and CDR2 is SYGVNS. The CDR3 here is CASSSREEDIAYNEQFF. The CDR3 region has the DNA TGTGCCAGCAGTAGTAGGGAGGAGGATATAGCCTACAATGAGCAGTTCTTC.

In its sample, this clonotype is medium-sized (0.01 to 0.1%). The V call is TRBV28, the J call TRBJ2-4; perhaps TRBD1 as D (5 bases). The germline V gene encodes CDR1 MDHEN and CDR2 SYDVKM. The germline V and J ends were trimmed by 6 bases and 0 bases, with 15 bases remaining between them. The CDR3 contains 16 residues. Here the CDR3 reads CASRRPGSPAKNIQYF. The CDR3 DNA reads TGTGCCAGCAGAAGACCAGGGTCCCCAGCCAAAAACATTCAGTACTTC.

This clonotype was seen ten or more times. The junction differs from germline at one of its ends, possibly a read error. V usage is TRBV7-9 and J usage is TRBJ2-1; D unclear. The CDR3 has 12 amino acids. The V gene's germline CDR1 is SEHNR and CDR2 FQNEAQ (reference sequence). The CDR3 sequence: CASSVARAWLFF. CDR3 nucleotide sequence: TGTGCCAGCAGCGTAGCTAGGGCCTGGCTGTTCTTC. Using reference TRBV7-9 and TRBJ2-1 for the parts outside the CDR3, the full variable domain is DTGVSQNPRHKITKRGQNVTFRCDPISEHNRLYWYRQTLGQGPEFLTYFQNEAQLEKSRLLSDRFSAERPKGSFSTLEIQRTEQGDSAMYLCASSVARAWLFFGPGTRLTVL.

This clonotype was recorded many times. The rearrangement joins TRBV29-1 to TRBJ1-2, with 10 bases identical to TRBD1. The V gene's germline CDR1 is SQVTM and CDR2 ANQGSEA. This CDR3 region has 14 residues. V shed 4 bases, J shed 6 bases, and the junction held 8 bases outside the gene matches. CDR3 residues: CSVGRTGGVNGYTF. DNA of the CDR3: TGCAGCGTTGGGAGGACAGGGGGAGTTAATGGCTACACCTTC.

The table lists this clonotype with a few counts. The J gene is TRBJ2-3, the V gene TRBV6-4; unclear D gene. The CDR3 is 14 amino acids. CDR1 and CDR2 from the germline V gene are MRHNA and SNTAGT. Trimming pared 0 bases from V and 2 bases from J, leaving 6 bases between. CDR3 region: CASSDSANTDTQYF. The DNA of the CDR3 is TGTGCCAGCAGTGACTCCGCTAACACAGATACGCAGTATTTT.

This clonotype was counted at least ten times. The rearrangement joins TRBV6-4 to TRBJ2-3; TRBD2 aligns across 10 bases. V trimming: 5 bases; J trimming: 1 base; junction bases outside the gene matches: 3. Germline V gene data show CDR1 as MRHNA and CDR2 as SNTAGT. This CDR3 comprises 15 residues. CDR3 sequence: CASSPTSGGTDTQYF. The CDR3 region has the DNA TGTGCCAGCAGTCCCACTAGCGGGGGCACAGATACGCAGTATTTT.